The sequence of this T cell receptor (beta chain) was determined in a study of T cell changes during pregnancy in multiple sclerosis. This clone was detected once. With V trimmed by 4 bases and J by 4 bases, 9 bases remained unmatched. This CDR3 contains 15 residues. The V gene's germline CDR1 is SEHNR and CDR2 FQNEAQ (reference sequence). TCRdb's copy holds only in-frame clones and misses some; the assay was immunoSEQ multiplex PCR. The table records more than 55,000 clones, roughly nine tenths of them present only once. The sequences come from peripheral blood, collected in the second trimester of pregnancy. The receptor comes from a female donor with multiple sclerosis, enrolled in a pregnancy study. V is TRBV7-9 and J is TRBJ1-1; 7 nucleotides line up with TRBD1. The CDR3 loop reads CASSSRQGDGTEAFF. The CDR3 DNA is TGTGCCAGCAGCTCTCGACAGGGCGACGGCACTGAAGCTTTCTTT.